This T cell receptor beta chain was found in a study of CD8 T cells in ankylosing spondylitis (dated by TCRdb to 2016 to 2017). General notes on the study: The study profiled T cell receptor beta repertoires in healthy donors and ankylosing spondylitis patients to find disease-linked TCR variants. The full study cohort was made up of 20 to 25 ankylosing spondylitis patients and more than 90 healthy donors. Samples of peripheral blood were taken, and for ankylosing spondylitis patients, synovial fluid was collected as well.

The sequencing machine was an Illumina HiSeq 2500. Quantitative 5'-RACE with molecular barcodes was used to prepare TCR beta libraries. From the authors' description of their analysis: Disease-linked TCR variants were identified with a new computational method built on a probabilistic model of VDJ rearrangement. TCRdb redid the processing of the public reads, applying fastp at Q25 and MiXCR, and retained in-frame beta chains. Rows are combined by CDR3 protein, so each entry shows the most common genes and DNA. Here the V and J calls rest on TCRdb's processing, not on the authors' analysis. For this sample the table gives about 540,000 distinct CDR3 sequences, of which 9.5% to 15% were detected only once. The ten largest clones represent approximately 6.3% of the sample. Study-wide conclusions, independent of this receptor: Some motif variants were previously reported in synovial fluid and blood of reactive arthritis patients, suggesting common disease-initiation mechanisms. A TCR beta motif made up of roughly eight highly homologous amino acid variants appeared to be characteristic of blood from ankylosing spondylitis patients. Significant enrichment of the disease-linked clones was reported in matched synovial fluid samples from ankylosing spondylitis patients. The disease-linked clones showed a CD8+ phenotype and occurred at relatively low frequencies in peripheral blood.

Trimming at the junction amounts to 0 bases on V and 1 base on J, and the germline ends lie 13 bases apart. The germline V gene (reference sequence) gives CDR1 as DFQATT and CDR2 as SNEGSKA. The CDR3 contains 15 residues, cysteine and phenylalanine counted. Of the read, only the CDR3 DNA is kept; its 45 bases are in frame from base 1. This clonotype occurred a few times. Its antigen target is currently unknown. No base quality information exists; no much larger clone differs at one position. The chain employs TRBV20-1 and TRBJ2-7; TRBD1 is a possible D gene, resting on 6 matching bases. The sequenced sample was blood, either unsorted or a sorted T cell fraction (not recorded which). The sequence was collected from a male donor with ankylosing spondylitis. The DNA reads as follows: TGCAGTGCTAGAGATAGGAGGACAGAATCCTACGAGCAGTACTTC. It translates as CSARDRRTESYEQYF.